This T cell receptor (beta chain) was documented in a study of blood T cells in healthy people across ages. Together with a sample-barcoded 5' primer, a J-beta primer mix was included in a second PCR lasting roughly 6 to 12 cycles. Via MiXCR, TCRdb re-called the 5' RACE reads, giving one row per CDR3 protein. The table includes approximately 1.5 million distinct CDR3 sequences, 40% to 45% detected once. The V segment lost 6 bases and the J segment 8 bases; nucleotides outside the gene matches: 13. Germline CDR1 is SGHDN and CDR2 is FVKESK. This CDR3 contains 15 residues. Sequenced material: blood. The chain uses TRBV14 and TRBJ1-1, with 9 bases identical to TRBD1. This TCR derives from a woman aged 18-30 years in good health. The CDR3 is CASSQRRDRVSEAFF. The CDR3 DNA reads TGTGCCAGCAGTCAACGTAGGGACAGGGTTTCCGAAGCTTTCTTT.